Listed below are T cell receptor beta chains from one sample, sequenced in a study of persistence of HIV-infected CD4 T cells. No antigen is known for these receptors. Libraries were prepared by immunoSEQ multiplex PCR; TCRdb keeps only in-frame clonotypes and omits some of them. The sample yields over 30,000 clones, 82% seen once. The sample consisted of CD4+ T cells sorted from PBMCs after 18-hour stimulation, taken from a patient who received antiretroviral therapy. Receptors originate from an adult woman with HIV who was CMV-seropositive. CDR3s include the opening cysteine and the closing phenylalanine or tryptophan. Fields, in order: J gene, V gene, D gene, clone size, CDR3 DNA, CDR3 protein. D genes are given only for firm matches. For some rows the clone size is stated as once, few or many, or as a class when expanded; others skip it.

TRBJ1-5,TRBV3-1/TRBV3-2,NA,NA,TGTGCCAGCAGCCAGGGGGCGTTGGGCAATCAGCCCCAGCATTTT,CASSQGALGNQPQHF
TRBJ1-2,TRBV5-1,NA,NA,TGCGCCAGCAGCCTACACGACCGAAACTATGGCTACACCTTC,CASSLHDRNYGYTF
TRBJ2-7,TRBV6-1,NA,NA,TGTGCCAGCAGTGAAGGGAAACAGGTTTACGAGCAGTACTTC,CASSEGKQVYEQYF
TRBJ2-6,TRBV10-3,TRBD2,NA,TGTGTCATCAGTAAGGGGAACGTAGCCGGGACTAGCGGGAGTTCTGGGGCCAACGTCCTGACTTTC,CVISKGNVAGTSGSSGANVLTF
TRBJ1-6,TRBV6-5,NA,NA,TGTGCCAGCAGTTACCTCGGGGAGAGTAATAATTCACCCCTCCACTTT,CASSYLGESNNSPLHF
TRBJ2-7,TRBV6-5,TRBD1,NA,TGTGCCAGCAGTTACTCGTCGACAGGGCCCTACGAGCAGTACTTC,CASSYSSTGPYEQYF
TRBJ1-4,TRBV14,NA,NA,TGTGCCAGCAGCCAAGCAGGGAGGGGGAATGAAAAACTGTTTTTT,CASSQAGRGNEKLFF
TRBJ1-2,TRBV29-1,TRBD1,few,TGCAGCGTTGTAACGGGACAGGGTCTGGGCTACACCTTC,CSVVTGQGLGYTF
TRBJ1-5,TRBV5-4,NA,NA,TGTGCCAGCAGCTGGGGTCCCCAGCATTTT,CASSWGPQHF
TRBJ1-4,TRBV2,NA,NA,TGTGCCAGCAGTCCACAGGGAATCGGGGAAAAACTGTTTTTT,CASSPQGIGEKLFF
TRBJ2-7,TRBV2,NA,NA,TGTGCCAGCAGAAAGGACAGCTCCTACGAGCAGTACTTC,CASRKDSSYEQYF
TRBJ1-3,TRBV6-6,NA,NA,TGTGCCATCACAGTGAGCTCTGGAAACACCATATATTTT,CAITVSSGNTIYF
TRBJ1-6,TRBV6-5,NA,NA,TGTGCCAGCACCAGCACCAGGGGAGGGAATTCACCCCTCCACTTT,CASTSTRGGNSPLHF
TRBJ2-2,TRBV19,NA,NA,TGTGCCAGTAGTATAATGTATCCGGGCGGGGAGCTGTTTTTT,CASSIMYPGGELFF
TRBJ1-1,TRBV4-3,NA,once,TGCGCCAGCAGCCAAGATACAAGGGTGAACACTGAAGCTTTCTTT,CASSQDTRVNTEAFF
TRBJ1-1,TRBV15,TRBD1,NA,TGTGCCACCAGCAGAGATTCAGGGGGGTCTATGAACACTGAAGCTTTCTTT,CATSRDSGGSMNTEAFF
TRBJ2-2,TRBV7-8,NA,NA,TGTGCCAGCAGCTTAGCAGGAGGGGAGCTGTTTTTT,CASSLAGGELFF
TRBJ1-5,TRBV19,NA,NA,TGTGCCAGTAGTATTGGGTCGAGTGGCCAGCCCCAGCATTTT,CASSIGSSGQPQHF
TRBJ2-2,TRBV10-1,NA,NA,TGCGCCAGCAGTGAGAGGACTCACACCGGGGAGCTGTTTTTT,CASSERTHTGELFF
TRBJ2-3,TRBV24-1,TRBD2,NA,TGTGCCACCAGTGATTTAGCGGGAGGGCCCCTTGGGGATACGCAGTATTTT,CATSDLAGGPLGDTQYF
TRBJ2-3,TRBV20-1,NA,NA,TGCAGTGCCTCCGGCCGGGGGTTGCAGTATTTT,CSASGRGLQYF
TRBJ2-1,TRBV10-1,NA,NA,TGCGCCAGCAGCGGGGACTGGAGCTCCTACAATGAGCAGTTCTTC,CASSGDWSSYNEQFF
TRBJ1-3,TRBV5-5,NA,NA,TGTGCCAGCAGATCGGCGGGGGGAAACACCATATATTTT,CASRSAGGNTIYF
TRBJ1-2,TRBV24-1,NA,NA,TGTGCCACCAGCCGCAGGGGTTCCAACTATGGCTACACCTTC,CATSRRGSNYGYTF
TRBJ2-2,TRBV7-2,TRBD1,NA,TGTGCCAGCAGGCCCGGGACAGGGCGAACCGGGGAGCTGTTTTTT,CASRPGTGRTGELFF
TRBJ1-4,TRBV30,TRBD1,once,TGTGCCTGGAGTGGTATTCAGGGGGCGGGTGAAAAACTGTTTTTT,CAWSGIQGAGEKLFF
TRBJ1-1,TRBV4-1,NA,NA,TGCGCCAGCAGCCCCCCAGGGAGAACGGGGTTCGCTTTCTTT,CASSPPGRTGFAFF
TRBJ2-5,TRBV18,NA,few,TGTGCCAGCTCGTTGGCTGGGCCTCAAGAGACCCAGTACTTC,CASSLAGPQETQYF
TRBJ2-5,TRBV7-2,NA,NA,TGTGCCAGCAGCTTAGAGGAGGGGCTAGAGACCCAGTACTTC,CASSLEEGLETQYF
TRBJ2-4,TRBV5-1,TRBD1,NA,TGCGCCAGCAGACCGGGACAGAACGGGTGGTCGGCCAAAAACATTCAGTACTTC,CASRPGQNGWSAKNIQYF
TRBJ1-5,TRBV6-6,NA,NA,TGTGCCAGCAGTTACCGGGGTTACGGCAATCAGCCCCAGCATTTT,CASSYRGYGNQPQHF
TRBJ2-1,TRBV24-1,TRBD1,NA,TGTGCCACCAGTGGCCTGACAGGGGTCGATGAGCAGTTCTTC,CATSGLTGVDEQFF
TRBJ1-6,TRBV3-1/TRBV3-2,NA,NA,TGTGCCAGCAGCCAAGTTACGGATTCACCCCTCCACTTT,CASSQVTDSPLHF
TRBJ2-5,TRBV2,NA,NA,TGTGCCAGCAGTGTAGGGAGTCAAGAGACCCAGTACTTC,CASSVGSQETQYF
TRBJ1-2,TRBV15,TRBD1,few,TGTGCCACCAGCAGAGATTATCCGGGACAGGGTGGAGGCGGCTACACCTTC,CATSRDYPGQGGGGYTF
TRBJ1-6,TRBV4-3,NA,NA,TGCGCCAGCAGCCAAGGACAGTTTCTTAATTCACCCCTCCACTTT,CASSQGQFLNSPLHF
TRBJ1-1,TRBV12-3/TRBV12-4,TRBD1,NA,TGTGCCAGCACAGGGGGCTCTGAAGCTTTCTTT,CASTGGSEAFF
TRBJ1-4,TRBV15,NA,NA,TGTGCCACCAGCATGACTTTGGGTGGGGAAAAACTGTTTTTT,CATSMTLGGEKLFF
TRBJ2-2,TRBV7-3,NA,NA,TGTGCCAGCAGCAGAACAGACACCGGGGAGCTGTTTTTT,CASSRTDTGELFF
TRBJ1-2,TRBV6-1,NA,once,TGTGCCAGCAGTGAATTATCCTATGGCTACACCTTC,CASSELSYGYTF
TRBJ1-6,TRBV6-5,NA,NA,TGTGCCAGCAGGAGAGGGCGTAATTCACCCCTCCACTTT,CASRRGRNSPLHF
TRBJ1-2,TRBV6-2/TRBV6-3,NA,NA,TGTGCCAGCAGTAACGCCCGGGACACACATGGCTACACCTTC,CASSNARDTHGYTF
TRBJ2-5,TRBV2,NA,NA,TGTGCCAGCAGTGGCCAAGAGACCCAGTACTTC,CASSGQETQYF
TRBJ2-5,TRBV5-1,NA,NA,TGCGCCAGCAGCTTGAATGGTGGGCCGAAAGAGACCCAGTACTTC,CASSLNGGPKETQYF
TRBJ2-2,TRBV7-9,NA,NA,TGTGCCAGCAGCCCAGGGGATACCGGGGAGCTGTTTTTT,CASSPGDTGELFF
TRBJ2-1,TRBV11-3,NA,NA,TGTGCCAGCGGAGTGATGGGCCCACGGGAGCAGTTCTTC,CASGVMGPREQFF
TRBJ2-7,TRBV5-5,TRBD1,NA,TGTGCCAGCAGCTTGGCAGGGACAGCTTCCTACGAGCAGTACTTC,CASSLAGTASYEQYF
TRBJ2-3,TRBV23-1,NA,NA,TGCGCCAGCAGTCAACCAACAGAACAGGGACAAATCGACACAGATACGCAGTATTTT,CASSQPTEQGQIDTDTQYF
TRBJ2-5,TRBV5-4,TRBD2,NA,TGTGCCAGCAGCTTTTCTAGCGGGAGCCAAGAGACCCAGTACTTC,CASSFSSGSQETQYF
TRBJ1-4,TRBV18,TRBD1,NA,TGTGCCAGCTCACCACAGGGGGCCGTTGAAAAACTGTTTTTT,CASSPQGAVEKLFF
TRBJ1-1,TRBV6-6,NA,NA,TGTGCCAGCAGTAGGGGCGGGGGGACTGAAGCTTTCTTT,CASSRGGGTEAFF
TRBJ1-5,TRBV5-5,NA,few,TGTGCCAGCAGCGGGGCTGGGACGGTGAATCAGCCCCAGCATTTT,CASSGAGTVNQPQHF
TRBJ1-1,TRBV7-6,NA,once,TGTGCCAGCAGCCCCTGGGGGAGGTGGGGGGCTCACTTCGATCCGACTGAAGCTTTCTTT,CASSPWGRWGAHFDPTEAFF
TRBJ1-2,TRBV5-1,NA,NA,TGCGCCAGCAGCTTGGCTGTAACTAACTATGGCTACACCTTC,CASSLAVTNYGYTF
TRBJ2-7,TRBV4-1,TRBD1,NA,TGCGCCAGCAGCCGGGACAGGATCTACGAGCAGTACTTC,CASSRDRIYEQYF
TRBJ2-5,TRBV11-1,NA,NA,TGTGCCAGCAGCGACACTAGCCAGGAGACCCAGTACTTC,CASSDTSQETQYF
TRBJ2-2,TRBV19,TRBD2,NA,TGTGCCAGTAGTATGGCGGGAGGCGGTACCGGGGAGCTGTTTTTT,CASSMAGGGTGELFF
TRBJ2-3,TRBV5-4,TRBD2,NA,TGTGCCAGCAGCTTGGAGCGGGGCGGGTGGACAGATACGCAGTATTTT,CASSLERGGWTDTQYF
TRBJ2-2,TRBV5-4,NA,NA,TGTGCCAGCAGCCCAGAGAGTCTAAGGGTGACCGGGGAGCTGTTTTTT,CASSPESLRVTGELFF
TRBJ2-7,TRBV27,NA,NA,TGTGCCAGCAGTCTAGGGGAAGTCCCTCCCTACGAGCAGTACTTC,CASSLGEVPPYEQYF